This entry lists 24 T cell receptor beta chains sequenced from one sample in a study of blood T cell repertoires in COVID-19. The repertoire was sequenced with immunoSEQ multiplex PCR; TCRdb's copy has only in-frame clones and lacks some. The repertoire includes 200,000 to 250,000 clones, around 87% of them detected once, and about 6.2% sits in the top ten. Material: peripheral blood. The receptors were gathered from a man in his sixties who had recovered from COVID-19.

The CDR3 region has the DNA TGTGCCAGTAGTCCATCTACGGCTAATGAAAAACTGTTTTTT. It translates to CASSPSTANEKLFF. V is TRBV19 and J is TRBJ1-4; D not resolved. The V end was cut by 5 bases, the J end by 3 bases, with 10 bases between. The CDR3 is made up of 14 amino acids. The V gene's germline CDR1 is LNHDA and CDR2 SQIVND (reference sequence). Full variable domain (rest looked up from reference TRBV19 and TRBJ1-4): DGGITQSPKYLFRKEGQNVTLSCEQNLNHDAMYWYRQDPGQGLRLIYYSQIVNDFQKGDIAEGYSVSREKKESFPLTVTSAQKNPTAFYLCASSPSTANEKLFFGSGTQLSVL.

This chain joins TRBV7-3 and TRBJ1-6; D unclear. V gave up 4 bases and J gave up 9 bases, with 10 bases separating them. From germline, CDR1 is SGHTA and CDR2 FQGTGA. CDR3 length: 13 residues. In DNA, the CDR3 is TGTGCCAGCAGCTCATCCGGGTCTTCACCCCTCCACTTT. It encodes CASSSSGSSPLHF.

CDR3 loop: CASCSGGYGYTF. The CDR3 DNA sequence: TGTGCCAGCTGCTCGGGGGGCTATGGCTACACCTTC. V and J are TRBV28 and TRBJ1-2; D might be TRBD1 (5 bases). V gave up 8 bases and J gave up 4 bases, with 11 bases separating them. CDR1 and CDR2 from the germline V gene are MDHEN and SYDVKM. CDR3 size: 12 residues.

The gene calls are TRBV5-1 and TRBJ2-5; maybe TRBD1 (5 bases). The CDR3 loop spans 15 amino acids. Germline values: CDR1 SGHRS, CDR2 YFSETQ. V was pared by 2 bases and J by 5 bases, with 16 bases between. CDR3 DNA: TGCGCCAGCAGCTTCCAGCTCAGGGTTGGTGAGACCCAGTACTTC. It is translated as CASSFQLRVGETQYF.

This clone has just one count. The genes are TRBV3-1 (or the pseudogene TRBV3-2) and TRBJ2-7, with D hard to call. The germline V gene has CDR1 LGHDT and CDR2 YNNKEL (reference sequence). The CDR3 sequence is 12 residues long. V shed 3 bases and J shed 3 bases, with 6 bases lying between them. The CDR3 sequence: CASSQQYYEQYF. CDR3 bases: TGTGCCAGCAGCCAGCAGTACTACGAGCAGTACTTC.

The chain joins TRBV11-1 to TRBJ1-2; the match to TRBD1 covers 7 bases. The germline V gene encodes CDR1 SGHAT and CDR2 FQDESV (reference sequence). The CDR3 consists of 15 residues. Unmatched junction bases numbered 8, after V lost 5 bases and J lost 2 bases. This CDR3 reads CASSAREQGNYGYTF. DNA of the CDR3: TGTGCCAGCAGCGCTCGAGAACAGGGGAACTATGGCTACACCTTC.

V gene TRBV5-1 combines with J gene TRBJ2-7; weak D call: TRBD1 (6 bases). The germline CDR1 and CDR2 sequences are SGHRS and YFSETQ. Trimming took off 5 bases at V and 0 bases at J, with 12 bases between the two ends. CDR3 length: 14 residues. The chain's CDR3 is CASRRDTNSYEQYF. The DNA of the CDR3 is TGCGCCAGCAGAAGGGACACCAACTCCTACGAGCAGTACTTC.

V is TRBV5-4 and J is TRBJ1-4; TRBD1 might be the D (5 bases). The CDR3 contains 16 residues. The V gene lost 0 bases and the J gene lost 8 bases, with 17 bases spanning the gap. Germline CDR1 reads SGHNT; CDR2 reads YYREEE (reference sequence). DNA for the CDR3: TGTGCCAGCAGCTTGGGCGGGGCGCTTCGGGAAGAAAAACTGTTTTTT. Encoded protein: CASSLGGALREEKLFF.

This clone was recorded once. V usage is TRBV29-1 and J usage is TRBJ1-2, with 9 bases that match TRBD1. The CDR3 loop spans 11 amino acids. Trimming at V came to 7 bases and at J to 12 bases, leaving 9 bases not matched to a gene. The germline V gene has CDR1 SQVTM and CDR2 ANQGSEA. CDR3 DNA: TGCAGCGGGGGGACAGGGCAGATTGACACCTTC. It encodes CSGGTGQIDTF.

This clone has just a few counts. V is TRBV6-5 and J is TRBJ2-2, with D perhaps matching TRBD1 (6 bases). The germline CDR1 and CDR2 sequences are MNHEY and SVGAGI. Trimming left V 7 bases short and J 5 bases short, with 11 bases between. The CDR3 covers 13 residues. CDR3 sequence (DNA): TGTGCCAGCATTAGAGGGGGTACCGGGGAGCTGTTTTTT. This gives the protein CASIRGGTGELFF.

The CDR3 loop is CASSQDWGEGGYTF. The DNA for the CDR3 is TGTGCCAGCAGCCAAGACTGGGGGGAAGGTGGCTACACCTTC. V gene TRBV14 combines with J gene TRBJ1-2, with a possible D match to TRBD1 (5 bases). Looked up from germline, CDR1 is SGHDN and CDR2 is FVKESK. The CDR3 loop spans 14 amino acids. V gave up 0 bases and J gave up 7 bases, with 12 bases separating them.

The chain uses TRBV10-3 and TRBJ2-2, with 8 bases aligning to TRBD2. The CDR3 consists of 18 residues. V was clipped by 0 bases and J by 4 bases; unmatched bases: 10. Germline V gene sequence: CDR1 ENHRY, CDR2 SYGVKD. The CDR3 sequence is CAISESLGLAGSTGELFF. In DNA, the CDR3 is TGTGCCATCAGTGAGTCGTTGGGGCTAGCGGGTTCCACCGGGGAGCTGTTTTTT.

The CDR3 sequence: CASSEQGNTEAFF. The CDR3 DNA reads as TGTGCCAGCAGTGAACAGGGGAACACTGAAGCTTTCTTT. This sequence joins TRBV2 and TRBJ1-1; tentatively, D is TRBD1 (5 bases). Per germline, CDR1 SNHLY and CDR2 FYNNEI. V was cut by 2 bases and J by 1 base, with 5 bases left in between. CDR3 length: 13 amino acids.

The chain combines TRBV4-3 with TRBJ2-5, with 13 bases lining up with TRBD2. Germline V gene lookup returns CDR1 LGHNA and CDR2 YSLEER. This CDR3 has 17 amino acids. Trimming removed 1 base from V and 2 bases from J; junction bases left unmatched: 4. The CDR3 loop reads CASSQGGTSGVQETQYF. The CDR3 DNA reads as TGCGCCAGCAGCCAAGGCGGGACTAGCGGGGTTCAAGAGACCCAGTACTTC.

This chain joins TRBV6-5 and TRBJ1-2, with TRBD1 as a possible D gene (6 bases). The germline V and J ends were trimmed by 7 bases and 8 bases, with 17 bases remaining between them. This CDR3 spans 13 amino acids. Germline values: CDR1 MNHEY, CDR2 SVGAGI. CDR3 sequence (DNA): TGTGCCAGCATCGCTTCGGGGGGCCGCGGCTACACCTTC. Residues: CASIASGGRGYTF.

This clone was detected once. The rearrangement uses TRBV2 and TRBJ2-5, with 11 positions matching TRBD2. J gave up 4 bases and V 4 bases, and 5 bases lay outside the gene matches. The CDR3 consists of 15 residues. CDR1 is SNHLY, CDR2 FYNNEI, per germline. In nucleotides, the CDR3 is TGTGCCAGCAGTGTTAGCGGGGGGGCCACAGAGACCCAGTACTTC. Its protein is CASSVSGGATETQYF.

This clone was detected only once. The chain has TRBV11-1 and TRBJ2-5; tentatively, D is TRBD2 (5 bases). V lost 6 bases, J lost 5 bases, and 7 bases lay in between. From germline, CDR1 is SGHAT and CDR2 FQDESV (reference sequence). This CDR3 has 11 residues. Here the CDR3 DNA reads TGTGCCAGCAGATCGGGGGAGACCCAGTACTTC. Translation gives CASRSGETQYF.

The rearrangement links TRBV29-1 to TRBJ1-3; a possible D gene is TRBD1 (6 bases). Trimming left V 5 bases short and J 4 bases short, with 12 bases between. The CDR3 is 13 residues long. Per germline, CDR1 SQVTM and CDR2 ANQGSEA. The CDR3 protein is CSVKRGQGNTIYF. The CDR3 nucleotides are TGCAGCGTTAAGCGTGGACAGGGAAACACCATATATTTT.

The chain couples TRBV10-3 to TRBJ1-1, with D maybe TRBD1 (6 bases). The germline V gene encodes CDR1 ENHRY and CDR2 SYGVKD. Trimming took off 6 bases at V and 2 bases at J, with 16 bases between the two ends. The CDR3 length is 15 residues. Here the CDR3 reads CAIRAGELANTEAFF. The CDR3 DNA reads as TGTGCCATCAGGGCAGGGGAGTTAGCCAACACTGAAGCTTTCTTT.

The CDR3 here is CASSPGQSYGYTF. The DNA for the CDR3 is TGTGCCAGCAGCCCGGGACAAAGCTATGGCTACACCTTC. The chain links TRBV7-3 to TRBJ1-2; D perhaps matches TRBD1 (6 bases). This CDR3 comprises 13 residues. V lost 5 bases and J 4 bases, leaving 11 bases between the germline ends. Germline V CDR1 and CDR2: SGHTA, FQGTGA.

This rearrangement joins TRBV7-3 to TRBJ1-3; D ambiguous. Trimming took off 3 bases at V and 3 bases at J, with 18 bases between the two ends. The CDR3 consists of 17 residues. Germline assignment: CDR1 SGHTA and CDR2 FQGTGA. The CDR3 is CASSFLGGGIGGNTIYF. The CDR3 DNA is TGTGCCAGCAGCTTTCTGGGAGGAGGGATCGGTGGAAACACCATATATTTT.

This chain joins TRBV21-1 and TRBJ2-2; no DNA check was done on the table's D call, TRBD1. TRBV21-1 is listed as a pseudogene. The CDR3 has 17 amino acids. The CDR3 DNA sequence: TGTGCCAGCAGCAAAGGGCAGTACAGGGGGAATTTCGGGGAGCTGTTTTTT. It encodes CASSKGQYRGNFGELFF.

This clone was counted a single time. The chain recombines TRBV7-3 with TRBJ2-7, with a weak D call TRBD2 (6 bases). Germline V lookup: CDR1 SGHTA, CDR2 FQGTGA. V dropped 5 bases and J dropped 3 bases, with 17 bases sitting between them. CDR3 length: 15 amino acids. In DNA, the CDR3 is TGTGCCAGCAGCCAAATGTCGGGGGTTCACTACGAGCAGTACTTC. Its translation: CASSQMSGVHYEQYF.

The V call is TRBV5-1, the J call TRBJ2-7; 10 nucleotides agree with TRBD2. Germline CDR1 reads SGHRS; CDR2 reads YFSETQ. With V trimmed by 3 bases and J by 5 bases, 8 bases remained unmatched. The CDR3 has 15 amino acids. CDR3 in DNA: TGCGCCAGCAGCTCCAGCGCTAGCGGGAGTGACGAGCAGTACTTC. It codes for CASSSSASGSDEQYF.